The 15 T cell receptor beta chains given below trace back to one sample, sequenced in a study of T cell changes during pregnancy in multiple sclerosis (dated 2019 in TCRdb). The library was built by means of the immunoSEQ multiplex PCR assay. In TCRdb, the immuneACCESS table is reduced to in-frame sequences with V and J assigned. These tables do not hold every clone; where another copy was compared, an unresolved V gene accounts for under half, and the others remain unexplained. The sample table shows around 70,000 clones, and around 92% are seen once. The top ten clonotypes cover approximately 2.1% of the sample. Sequencing was performed on peripheral blood, taken before pregnancy. The origin of the receptors is a female donor with multiple sclerosis, enrolled in a pregnancy study.

The rearrangement links TRBV27 to TRBJ1-2; D is perhaps TRBD1 (6 bases). V dropped 5 bases and J dropped 8 bases, with 15 bases sitting between them. Germline V gene lookup returns CDR1 MNHEY and CDR2 SMNVEV (reference sequence). There are 13 residues in the CDR3. CDR3 region: CASSETGTHGYTF. CDR3 sequence (DNA): TGTGCCAGCAGTGAAACCGGGACACACGGCTACACCTTC.

The chain carries TRBV11-2 and TRBJ2-3; TRBD2 matches 9 bases. V shed 3 bases, J shed 2 bases, and the junction held 6 bases outside the gene matches. The V gene's germline CDR1 is SGHAT and CDR2 FQNNGV. The CDR3 covers 16 residues. The CDR3 region is CASSLGGRGATDTQYF. CDR3 in DNA: TGTGCCAGCAGCTTGGGCGGGAGGGGGGCCACAGATACGCAGTATTTT.

This rearrangement joins TRBV29-1 to TRBJ1-2; unclear D gene. CDR3 length equals 12 residues. Germline assignment: CDR1 SQVTM and CDR2 ANQGSEA. Trimming left V 3 bases short and J 0 bases short, with 5 bases between. The CDR3: CSVDRTNYGYTF. Here the CDR3 DNA reads TGCAGCGTTGACAGAACTAACTATGGCTACACCTTC. The full variable domain, in which reference TRBV29-1 and TRBJ1-2 provide the parts outside the CDR3, is SAVISQKPSRDICQRGTSLTIQCQVDSQVTMMFWYRQQPGQSLTLIATANQGSEATYESGFVIDKFPISRPNLTFSTLTVSNMSPEDSSIYLCSVDRTNYGYTFGSGTRLTVV.

This clone was found once. The chain recombines TRBV5-1 with TRBJ1-3; 7 bases line up with TRBD1. The germline CDR1 and CDR2 sequences are SGHRS and YFSETQ. This CDR3 has 16 residues. V lost 0 bases and J lost 4; bases outside the gene matches: 7. The CDR3, as DNA: TGCGCCAGCAGCTTGGAGAAGGGGGCGGGGGGAAACACCATATATTTT. It translates to CASSLEKGAGGNTIYF.

The CDR3 sequence is CASSRGQVYNQPQHF. The CDR3 DNA reads as TGTGCCAGCTCACGTGGACAGGTTTATAATCAGCCCCAGCATTTT. The rearrangement uses TRBV18 and TRBJ1-5, with 7 bases fitting TRBD1. Germline CDR1 reads KGHSH; CDR2 reads LQKENI. The CDR3 totals 15 residues. The ends lost 4 bases at V and 4 bases at J; junction bases unmatched: 7.

The J gene is TRBJ2-1, the V gene TRBV27, with no clear D. There are 14 residues in the CDR3. The V end lost 3 bases, the J end lost 4 bases, and 10 bases lay between the germline ends. Germline V gene sequence: CDR1 MNHEY, CDR2 SMNVEV (reference sequence). The CDR3 sequence is CASSFTAAYNEQFF. CDR3 DNA sequence: TGTGCCAGCAGTTTCACAGCAGCATACAATGAGCAGTTCTTC.

This chain connects TRBV6-1 to TRBJ2-7, with TRBD2 matching 10 bases. CDR1 is MNHNS and CDR2 is SASEGT in the germline V gene. The CDR3 totals 14 residues. With V trimmed by 2 bases and J by 7 bases, 5 bases remained unmatched. CDR3 region: CASSELAGADEQYF. The DNA for the CDR3 is TGTGCCAGCAGTGAACTAGCGGGAGCAGATGAGCAGTACTTC.

Note on this clone: The junction departs from germline at one end; a sequencing error may be responsible. The chain is built from TRBV5-3 and TRBJ2-5; D remains unclear. Matching the DNA end better, TRBJ2-7 makes the J call doubtful. TRBV5-3 is annotated as an ORF whose role is uncertain. This CDR3 region has 13 residues. This CDR3 reads CARSLGQHYEQYF. The CDR3 nucleotides read TGTGCCAGAAGTTTGGGCCAGCACTACGAGCAGTACTTC.

The chain links TRBV19 to TRBJ1-5, with D unclear. The CDR3 sequence is 17 residues long. Germline V gives CDR1 LNHDA, CDR2 SQIVND (reference sequence). Trimming cost V 3 bases and J 2 bases, with 17 bases left between them. The CDR3 nucleotides are TGTGCCAGTAGTATGGGTGTAAACGGGATGGGCAATCAGCCCCAGCATTTT. Translation gives CASSMGVNGMGNQPQHF.

The chain combines TRBV11-2 with TRBJ2-7; 14 nucleotides align to TRBD2. This CDR3 comprises 16 residues. Germline CDR1 is SGHAT and CDR2 is FQNNGV. The ends lost 3 bases at V and 2 bases at J; junction bases unmatched: 3. CDR3 protein: CASSLRLAGGPYEQYF. The CDR3 DNA reads TGTGCCAGCAGCTTGCGACTAGCGGGAGGGCCCTACGAGCAGTACTTC.

This chain connects TRBV2 to TRBJ1-1; possible D gene TRBD1, 5 bases. Per germline, CDR1 SNHLY and CDR2 FYNNEI. The ends were cut back, 3 bases at V and 4 bases at J, with 12 bases in the middle. The CDR3 contains 14 residues. CDR3: CASSEDLGGTEAFF. CDR3 coding DNA: TGTGCCAGCAGTGAGGACCTGGGGGGCACTGAAGCTTTCTTT.

The chain recombines TRBV10-3 with TRBJ2-7; TRBD1 is a possible D gene (6 bases). This CDR3 contains 13 residues. CDR1 and CDR2 (germline): ENHRY, SYGVKD. V was shortened by 6 bases and J by 0 bases, with 9 bases between the two germline ends. The CDR3 DNA reads as TGTGCCATCAGCCTGGACAGCTCCTACGAGCAGTACTTC. Protein product: CAISLDSSYEQYF.

On this clone itself: One end of the junction fails to match germline, which may point to a read error. The chain joins TRBV18 to TRBJ2-1; 7 nucleotides match TRBD1. This CDR3 has 17 amino acids. Germline CDR1 and CDR2: KGHSH and LQKENI. The CDR3 sequence: CASSPSAGTASFNEQFF. The DNA of the CDR3 is TGTGCCAGCTCACCCTCGGCCGGGACAGCCTCCTTCAATGAGCAGTTCTTC. The full variable domain, completed using reference TRBV18 and TRBJ2-1, is NAGVMQNPRHLVRRRGQEARLRCSPMKGHSHVYWYRQLPEEGLKFMVYLQKENIIDESGMPKERFSAEFPKEGPSILRIQQVVRGDSAAYFCASSPSAGTASFNEQFFGPGTRLTVL.

The genes are TRBV28 and TRBJ2-7; 9 bases match TRBD2. Germline CDR1 is MDHEN and CDR2 is SYDVKM. V lost 6 bases, J lost 3 bases, and 18 bases stayed unmatched. The CDR3 runs 18 residues. The CDR3 DNA sequence: TGTGCCAGCAGCCTAGGGCAGATTCTTAGCGGGAGCCACTACGAGCAGTACTTC. Translation: CASSLGQILSGSHYEQYF.

The genes are TRBV5-1 and TRBJ1-1; no definite D call. Trimming left V 1 base short and J 1 base short, with 5 bases between. Germline CDR1 SGHRS, CDR2 YFSETQ. The CDR3 sequence is 13 residues long. Here the CDR3 DNA reads TGCGCCAGCAGCTTGAGCAAGAACACTGAAGCTTTCTTT. Its protein product is CASSLSKNTEAFF.